The entry below gives a single T cell receptor (beta chain) sequence along with its context. The data belong to a study of control samples from healthy donors and cancer patients. Germline CDR1 is LNHDA and CDR2 is SQIVND (reference sequence). The CDR3 length is 18 residues. Deletions cut 5 bases from V and 0 bases from J, with 17 bases between. Sequencing used immunoSEQ multiplex PCR; TCRdb keeps in-frame clones, though not all of them. This table holds approximately 150,000 clones, 92% found once. The rearrangement uses TRBV19 and TRBJ2-6, with no clear D. Input material: blood. The TCR was taken from a woman in her 30s in good health. CDR3 coding DNA: TGTGCCAGTAGTCCACACCGGGTCCTCTACTCTGGGGCCAACGTCCTGACTTTC. It codes for CASSPHRVLYSGANVLTF. Full variable domain (remainder filled in from reference TRBV19 and TRBJ2-6): DGGITQSPKYLFRKEGQNVTLSCEQNLNHDAMYWYRQDPGQGLRLIYYSQIVNDFQKGDIAEGYSVSREKKESFPLTVTSAQKNPTAFYLCASSPHRVLYSGANVLTFGAGSRLTVL.